A selection of T cell receptor beta chains follows, all from one sample in a study of response to subunit inactivated influenza vaccine. TCRdb independently ran MiXCR on the RT-PCR reads; one entry per CDR3 protein. Of hundreds of thousands of distinct CDR3 sequences listed, less than 20% are singletons. The sequencing here drew on PBMCs from blood, taken about 12 days after vaccination. Receptors were obtained from a man aged 50 to 60 who received an inactivated influenza vaccine. CDR3s include the opening cysteine and the closing phenylalanine or tryptophan. Fields, in order: J gene, D gene, clone size, V gene, CDR3 protein, CDR3 DNA. D genes are given only for firm matches. Clone size, where shown, is once, few, many, or a class for clones that have expanded.

TRBJ1-2,-,-,TRBV29-1,CSAQDTFHGYTF,TGCAGCGCACAGGACACATTCCATGGCTACACCTTC
TRBJ2-3,TRBD2,few,TRBV20-1,CSARPTGTSGDTQYF,TGCAGTGCCCGACCGACCGGGACTAGCGGAGATACGCAGTATTTT
TRBJ2-2,TRBD2,-,TRBV3-1,CASSLHSGAGELFF,TGTGCCAGCAGCCTACATAGCGGGGCCGGGGAGCTGTTTTTT
TRBJ2-7,-,few,TRBV28,CASSLLGYPYEQYF,TGTGCCAGCAGTTTATTAGGGTACCCCTACGAGCAGTACTTC
TRBJ2-4,-,-,TRBV29-1,CSVEIIAKNIQYF,TGCAGCGTTGAAATCATAGCCAAAAACATTCAGTACTTC
TRBJ1-5,-,few,TRBV7-2,CASSTGLGSNQPQHF,TGTGCCAGCAGTACAGGCCTGGGGAGCAATCAGCCCCAGCATTTT
TRBJ2-3,-,-,TRBV5-1,CASSLAIASGTDTQYF,TGCGCCAGCAGCTTGGCTATAGCGAGCGGAACAGATACGCAGTATTTT
TRBJ1-1,-,-,TRBV7-9,CASSFRVGAAEAFF,TGTGCCAGCAGCTTCCGGGTTGGGGCGGCTGAAGCTTTCTTT
TRBJ2-3,-,-,TRBV7-7,CASSLNPIPPDTQYF,TGTGCCAGCAGCTTAAACCCCATTCCCCCAGATACGCAGTATTTT
TRBJ2-2,TRBD2,-,TRBV5-6,CASSFGRTSGRPFMTGELFF,TGTGCCAGCAGCTTTGGTCGAACTAGCGGGAGACCCTTTATGACCGGGGAGCTGTTTTTT
TRBJ2-5,TRBD2,few,TRBV20-1,CSAHGSGRITETQYF,TGCAGTGCTCATGGTAGCGGGAGGATCACAGAGACCCAGTACTTC
TRBJ2-7,-,few,TRBV19,CASSMAQSYEQYF,TGTGCCAGTAGTATGGCGCAGTCCTACGAGCAGTACTTC
TRBJ1-2,-,-,TRBV6-5,CATYEGDYGYTF,TGTGCTACTTACGAGGGGGACTATGGCTACACCTTC
TRBJ2-1,-,-,TRBV20-1,CSARDEGGVQQFF,TGCAGTGCTAGAGACGAAGGGGGGGTTCAGCAGTTCTTC
TRBJ2-4,-,-,TRBV29-1,CSVEDPRRGKNQNIQYF,TGCAGCGTTGAAGATCCTCGTAGGGGCAAGAACCAAAACATTCAGTACTTC
TRBJ2-1,-,many,TRBV4-2,CASSLNKGNEQFF,TGTGCCAGCAGCCTCAATAAGGGCAATGAGCAGTTCTTC